This TCR beta chain was captured in a study of blood T cell repertoires in COVID-19. Study in general: From the United States, Italy and Spain came samples of acute and convalescent COVID-19. T cells, B-cell-depleted T cells, or PBMCs supplied cDNA or gDNA.

Under the authors' procedure: The assay estimated nucleated cells by amplifying reference gene primers. Only in-frame clones appear in the TCRdb table, and some are missing; sequencing was by immunoSEQ multiplex PCR. V, J and clone size were drawn from that table, and D and trimming were deduced from the DNA. The sample shows approximately 300,000 clones, around 88% of them seen only once. After removal of 6 bases from V and 5 bases from J, the junction contained 4 bases not matched to a gene. Germline lookup yields CDR1 MDHEN and CDR2 SYDVKM. The CDR3 is 12 amino acids. Sample: peripheral blood. V usage is TRBV28 and J usage is TRBJ2-7; TRBD2 aligns across 7 bases. The sequence was obtained from a woman aged 50 to 60 with acute or convalescent COVID-19. CDR3 bases: TGTGCCAGCAGCTCGGGGGGTCACGAGCAGTACTTC. Its translation is CASSSGGHEQYF.